A single sample gave rise to the 22 T cell receptor beta chains below, sequenced in a study of human T cells and chemical hapten exposure. Time point defined: pre-sensitization, week 0. The sample's treatment: therapeutic diphenylcyclopropenone sensitization with weekly scalp DPC. TCRdb itself ran the RACE reads through MiXCR, one entry per CDR3 protein. The table shows about 39,000 distinct CDR3 sequences, with around 12% occurring only once. Sequences were derived from whole blood, sampled in connection with sensitization to the hapten diphenylcyclopropenone (DPC). These receptors came from a woman aged 25 to 39 with alopecia areata. Some clones in this sample may be carry-over from other donors' samples.

This clonotype occurred a few times. The chain recombines TRBV3-1 with TRBJ2-5, with D tentatively TRBD1 or TRBD2 (6 bases each). The germline gives CDR1 LGHDT, CDR2 YNNKEL (reference sequence). The CDR3 totals 15 residues. V lost 4 bases, J lost 1 base, and 13 bases lay in between. This chain's CDR3 is CASSPLWGAQETQYF. For the CDR3, the DNA is TGTGCCAGCAGCCCCCTTTGGGGGGCCCAAGAGACCCAGTACTTC.

The chain recombines TRBV4-3 with TRBJ2-7; a possible D gene is TRBD1 (6 bases). Germline-derived CDR1 and CDR2 are LGHNA and YSLEER. The length of the CDR3 is 15 residues. Deletions cut 0 bases from V and 7 bases from J, with 16 bases between. DNA for the CDR3: TGCGCCAGCAGCCAAGAGGGACAAGGCGGCCGTGAGCAGTACTTC. Its protein product is CASSQEGQGGREQYF.

This clonotype was found a few times. The chain is built from TRBV7-9 and TRBJ2-1, with TRBD2 identical over 7 bases. CDR1 SEHNR and CDR2 FQNEAQ come from the germline V gene (reference sequence). The trim removed 1 base at V and 6 bases at J, leaving 3 bases unmatched. CDR3 length: 14 amino acids. Written as DNA, the CDR3 is TGTGCCAGCAGCTTAGTGTCGGGGGGCAATGAGCAGTTCTTC. This gives the protein CASSLVSGGNEQFF.

CDR3 residues: CASRGRATSGTDTQYF. Written as DNA, the CDR3 is TGTGCCAGCAGGGGAAGGGCCACCTCCGGCACAGATACGCAGTATTTT. The chain links TRBV6-5 to TRBJ2-3; D is unclear. Trimming removed 6 bases at V and 1 base at J, with 17 bases between. Germline CDR1 is MNHEY and CDR2 is SVGAGI. This CDR3 contains 16 residues.

This clonotype was seen ten or more times. The chain is built from TRBV7-6 and TRBJ2-5; no clear D. V was pared by 3 bases and J by 3 bases, with 8 bases between. This CDR3 is built from 13 residues. Germline CDR1 and CDR2: SGHVS and FNYEAQ. Written as DNA, the CDR3 is TGTGCCAGCAGCTTGGACGCAGAAGAGACCCAGTACTTC. This gives the protein CASSLDAEETQYF. The full variable domain, with the rest looked up from reference TRBV7-6 and TRBJ2-5, is GAGVSQSPRYKVTKRGQDVALRCDPISGHVSLYWYRQALGQGPEFLTYFNYEAQQDKSGLPNDRFSAERPEGSISTLTIQRTEQRDSAMYRCASSLDAEETQYFGPGTRLLVL.

The chain carries TRBV29-1 and TRBJ2-5; a weak D match, TRBD2 (6 bases). CDR1 is SQVTM and CDR2 is ANQGSEA in the germline V gene. Trimming took off 4 bases at V and 5 bases at J, with 17 bases between the two ends. CDR3 length equals 14 residues. The CDR3 loop reads CSVASGGGRETQYF. In DNA, the CDR3 is TGCAGCGTTGCCTCCGGGGGAGGCCGGGAGACCCAGTACTTC.

In this sample, this clonotype turned up a few times. This chain links TRBV18 with TRBJ1-1; 8 nucleotides agree with TRBD1. Unmatched junction bases numbered 5, after V lost 2 bases and J lost 0 bases. In germline, CDR1 is KGHSH, CDR2 LQKENI. There are 16 residues in the CDR3. Written as DNA, the CDR3 is TGTGCCAGCTCACCATTCCGACAGGGGATGAACACTGAAGCTTTCTTT. Amino acid sequence: CASSPFRQGMNTEAFF.

The sample holds a few counts of this clonotype. The V call is TRBV3-1, the J call TRBJ2-4; D is ambiguous. The CDR3 covers 14 residues. With 2 bases removed from V and 5 bases from J, the gap between germline ends came to 10 bases. Germline lookup yields CDR1 LGHDT and CDR2 YNNKEL (reference sequence). The CDR3 DNA follows: TGTGCCAGCAGCCAAAGGCGGCAACAAAACATTCAGTACTTC. Protein product: CASSQRRQQNIQYF.

This clonotype was found a few times. This rearrangement joins TRBV7-2 to TRBJ2-2; 7 nucleotides align to TRBD1. The CDR3 spans 14 residues. Germline loops: CDR1 SGHTA, CDR2 FQGNSA. V lost 7 bases to trimming and J lost 7 bases; unmatched junction nucleotides: 9. CDR3: CASISTGAVGELFF. The CDR3 DNA follows: TGTGCCAGCATCTCAACAGGGGCGGTCGGGGAGCTGTTTTTT.

This clonotype was seen a few times. The rearrangement joins TRBV3-1 to TRBJ2-3; 9 bases are a match to TRBD2. Germline trimming cut 1 base from V and 5 bases from J; bases unmatched to any gene: 10. The CDR3 runs 17 residues. From germline, CDR1 is LGHDT and CDR2 YNNKEL (reference sequence). The CDR3 DNA sequence: TGTGCCAGCAGCCAAGGCGGGAGGGCCCTCGGAATAGATACGCAGTATTTT. Residues: CASSQGGRALGIDTQYF.

The rearrangement links TRBV7-9 to TRBJ2-2; perhaps TRBD2 as D (5 bases). The CDR3 is 14 residues long. The germline gives CDR1 SEHNR, CDR2 FQNEAQ (reference sequence). V lost 5 bases to trimming and J lost 7 bases, with 14 bases between them. DNA of the CDR3: TGTGCCAGCAGCCCCCGGGGATGGGACGGGGAGCTGTTTTTT. Its protein product is CASSPRGWDGELFF.

The genes are TRBV2 and TRBJ2-4; D gene uncertain. CDR3 length: 13 amino acids. Germline V gives CDR1 SNHLY, CDR2 FYNNEI. V shed 4 bases and J shed 6 bases, with 10 bases lying between them. CDR3 sequence reads: CASSAGPRNIQYF. CDR3 bases: TGTGCCAGCAGTGCCGGCCCTCGAAACATTCAGTACTTC.

Remarks on this clonotype: A read error may explain this, as a much larger clone is one base away. This chain uses TRBV7-2 with TRBJ2-7, with D possibly matching TRBD2 (5 bases). The CDR3 consists of 14 residues. Germline V gives CDR1 SGHTA, CDR2 FQGNSA. The ends were cut back, 5 bases at V and 2 bases at J, with 13 bases in the middle. CDR3: CASSPRPAAYEQYF. The CDR3, as DNA: TGTGCCAGCAGCCCAAGACCAGCGGCCTACGAGCAGTACTTC. The full variable domain, with the rest looked up from reference TRBV7-2 and TRBJ2-7, is GAGVSQSPSNKVTEKGKDVELRCDPISGHTALYWYRQSLGQGLEFLIYFQGNSAPDKSGLPSDRFSAERTGGSVSTLTIQRTQQEDSAVYLCASSPRPAAYEQYFGPGTRLTVT.

The chain joins TRBV18 to TRBJ1-2, with a weak D call TRBD1 (5 bases). Trimming removed 6 bases from V and 0 bases from J, with 8 bases in between. Looked up from germline, CDR1 is KGHSH and CDR2 is LQKENI. This CDR3 is 13 amino acids long. CDR3 sequence (DNA): TGTGCCAGCTCCCCAGGGCCTAACTATGGCTACACCTTC. Protein: CASSPGPNYGYTF.

This clonotype was recorded a few times. CDR3 residues: CASSLRAGGSSGANVLTF. In DNA, the CDR3 is TGTGCCAGCAGTTTGAGGGCAGGGGGGAGCTCTGGGGCCAACGTCCTGACTTTC. This chain joins TRBV27 and TRBJ2-6; tentative D call: TRBD1 (7 bases). Trimming removed 3 bases at V and 0 bases at J, with 15 bases between. CDR3 size: 18 residues. The V gene's germline CDR1 is MNHEY and CDR2 SMNVEV (reference sequence).

This clonotype was observed many times. The rearrangement joins TRBV29-1 to TRBJ2-7; a weak D match, TRBD1 (8 bases). The CDR3 has 14 amino acids. Germline V lookup: CDR1 SQVTM, CDR2 ANQGSEA. Trimming left V 5 bases short and J 2 bases short, with 16 bases between. In DNA form, the CDR3 reads TGCAGCGTTACTCACACAGGGGGGGCCTACGAGCAGTACTTC. Amino acid sequence: CSVTHTGGAYEQYF.

This rearrangement joins TRBV18 to TRBJ1-1; perhaps TRBD1 as D (5 bases). Per the germline V gene, CDR1 is KGHSH and CDR2 is LQKENI. The CDR3 contains 14 residues. The germline V and J ends were trimmed by 3 bases and 1 base, with 9 bases remaining between them. In DNA form, the CDR3 reads TGTGCCAGCTCACCGGACATCTCGAACACTGAAGCTTTCTTT. It codes for CASSPDISNTEAFF.

The rearrangement links TRBV5-1 to TRBJ2-2, with no clear D. V was pared by 6 bases and J by 0 bases, with 3 bases between. Germline V lookup: CDR1 SGHRS, CDR2 YFSETQ. This CDR3 has 12 amino acids. The CDR3, as DNA: TGCGCCAGCAACCCGAACACCGGGGAGCTGTTTTTT. Its translation: CASNPNTGELFF. The full variable domain, in which reference TRBV5-1 and TRBJ2-2 provide the parts outside the CDR3, is KAGVTQTPRYLIKTRGQQVTLSCSPISGHRSVSWYQQTPGQGLQFLFEYFSETQRNKGNFPGRFSGRQFSNSRSEMNVSTLELGDSALYLCASNPNTGELFFGEGSRLTVL.

This clonotype was seen ten or more times. The gene calls are TRBV20-1 and TRBJ2-7; D is unresolved. The CDR3 sequence is 17 residues long. Per the germline V gene, CDR1 is DFQATT and CDR2 is SNEGSKA (reference sequence). V lost 1 base and J lost 4, with 23 bases in between. The DNA for the CDR3 is TGCAGTGCTAGAGCCTCAGGCCCGTCAGCTAGACCGTACGAGCAGTACTTC. Amino acid sequence: CSARASGPSARPYEQYF.

This clonotype has ten or more counts. The chain links TRBV6-2 or TRBV6-3 to TRBJ1-5, with a possible D match to TRBD1 (5 bases). V was pared by 2 bases and J by 1 base, with 6 bases between. CDR1 and CDR2 from the germline V gene are MNHEY and SVGEGT. This CDR3 spans 14 amino acids. DNA of the CDR3: TGTGCCAGCAGTTACCAGGGAAGCAATCAGCCCCAGCATTTT. Its protein product is CASSYQGSNQPQHF.

CDR3 residues: CASSQDGNQETQYF. The CDR3 DNA follows: TGTGCCAGCAGCCAGGACGGGAACCAAGAGACCCAGTACTTC. The chain recombines TRBV7-3 with TRBJ2-5; D perhaps matches TRBD2 (5 bases). CDR3 length: 14 amino acids. V was trimmed by 5 bases and J by 0 bases, leaving 10 bases between them. Germline assignment: CDR1 SGHTA and CDR2 FQGTGA.

The chain combines TRBV28 with TRBJ1-5; 7 bases are shared with TRBD1. The CDR3 loop spans 11 amino acids. V was pared by 10 bases and J by 11 bases, with 8 bases of the junction left unmatched. Germline CDR1 reads MDHEN; CDR2 reads SYDVKM. The CDR3 DNA sequence: TGTGCCATCTCAGGGGGAGGGACCCAGCATTTT. Translating gives CAISGGGTQHF.